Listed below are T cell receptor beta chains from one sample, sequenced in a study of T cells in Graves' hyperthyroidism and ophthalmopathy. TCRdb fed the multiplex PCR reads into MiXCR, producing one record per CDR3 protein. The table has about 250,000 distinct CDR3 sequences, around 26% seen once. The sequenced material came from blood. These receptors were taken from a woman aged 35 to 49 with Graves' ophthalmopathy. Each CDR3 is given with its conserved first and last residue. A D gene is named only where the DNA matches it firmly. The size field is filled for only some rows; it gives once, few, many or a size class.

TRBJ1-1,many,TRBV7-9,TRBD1,TGTGCCAGCAGCCGGGGACAGATAACTGAAGCTTTCTTT,CASSRGQITEAFF
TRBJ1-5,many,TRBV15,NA,TGTGCCACCAGTCCGGGTTATGGGCCCCAGCATTTT,CATSPGYGPQHF
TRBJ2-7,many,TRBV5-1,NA,TGCGCCAGCAGCTTTTCCCCTAACTACGAGCAGTACTTC,CASSFSPNYEQYF
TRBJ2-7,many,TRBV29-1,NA,TGCAGCGTTGAAATCCCAGGGGGGGCCTACGAGCAGTACTTC,CSVEIPGGAYEQYF
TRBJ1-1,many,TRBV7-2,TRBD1,TGTGCCAGCAGTTCTATCCTGACAGGGGAAGCTTTCTTT,CASSSILTGEAFF
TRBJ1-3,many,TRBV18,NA,TGTGCCAGCTCACCACCGCAGTTCTCTGGAAACACCATATATTTT,CASSPPQFSGNTIYF
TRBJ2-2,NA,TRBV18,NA,TGTGCCAGCTCACCACCGAACGCCCCGGGGGAGCTGTTTTTT,CASSPPNAPGELFF
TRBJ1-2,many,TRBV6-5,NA,TGTGCCAGCAGTTACGCCGGGGAAAGCTATGGCTACACCTTC,CASSYAGESYGYTF
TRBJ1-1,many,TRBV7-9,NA,TGTGCCAGCAGCTTCGGGCGGATGAACACTGAAGCTTTCTTT,CASSFGRMNTEAFF
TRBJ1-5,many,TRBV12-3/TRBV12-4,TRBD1,TGTGCCAGCAAACAGGGGGATCAGCCCCAGCATTTT,CASKQGDQPQHF
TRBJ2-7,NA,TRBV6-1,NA,TGTGCCAGCAGTGACACAGAAGTCGACGAGCAGTACTTC,CASSDTEVDEQYF
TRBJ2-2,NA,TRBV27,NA,TGTGCCAGCAGCCCGACGCGCAGGCGCGGCACCGGGGAGCTGTTTTTT,CASSPTRRRGTGELFF
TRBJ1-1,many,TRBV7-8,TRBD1,TGTGCCAGCAGACTAGGGACAGCGAACACTGAAGCTTTCTTT,CASRLGTANTEAFF
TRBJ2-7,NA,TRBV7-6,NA,TGTGCCAGCAGCCTCGGAGAGAGCCAGCAGTACTTC,CASSLGESQQYF
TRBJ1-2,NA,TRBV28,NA,TGTGCCAGCAGAGGGGACCCCTATGGCTACACCTTC,CASRGDPYGYTF
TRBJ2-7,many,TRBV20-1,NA,TGCAGTGCTAGGGCCGGGACCGACTCTTTCTACGAGCAGTACTTC,CSARAGTDSFYEQYF
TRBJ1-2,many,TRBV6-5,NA,TGTGCCAGCACCAGCGGGGACTATGGCTACACCTTC,CASTSGDYGYTF
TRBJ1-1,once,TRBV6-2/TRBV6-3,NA,TGTGCCAGCAGTACGAACCCCAACAAGAAAAGAGGCGAAGCTTTCTTT,CASSTNPNKKRGEAFF
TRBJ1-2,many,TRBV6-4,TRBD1,TGTGCCAGCAGGGGTAAAAGGGTGGGACAGGGGGTCTATGGCTACACCTTC,CASRGKRVGQGVYGYTF
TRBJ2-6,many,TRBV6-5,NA,TGTGCCAGCAGTTACGGGCCCGGCGACGTCCTGACTTTC,CASSYGPGDVLTF
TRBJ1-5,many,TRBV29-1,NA,TGCAGCGTTGGATGGGATTGGGGAACTTATAGCAATCAGCCCCAGCATTTT,CSVGWDWGTYSNQPQHF
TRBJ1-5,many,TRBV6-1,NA,TGTGCCAGCAGTGACGGACAGAACTATCAGCCCCAGCATTTT,CASSDGQNYQPQHF
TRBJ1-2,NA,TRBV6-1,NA,TGTGCCAGCAGTCGGGACGGCGGGAACTATGGCTACACCTTC,CASSRDGGNYGYTF
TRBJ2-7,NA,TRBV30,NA,TGTGCCTGGAGATCCCTGGGGCGGAAGGGCTACGAGCAGTACTTC,CAWRSLGRKGYEQYF
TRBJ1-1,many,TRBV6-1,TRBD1,TGTGCCAGCACCTCCCCCCACTCGACAGGGCGGAACACTGAAGCTTTCTTT,CASTSPHSTGRNTEAFF
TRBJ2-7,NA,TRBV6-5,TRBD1,TGTGCCAGCAGTATACGGGGGACAGGGTACGAGCAGTACTTC,CASSIRGTGYEQYF
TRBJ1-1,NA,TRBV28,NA,TGTGACAGCTCGTCCGGTGCTATGAGTACTGGAGCTTTCTTT,CDSSSGAMSTGAFF
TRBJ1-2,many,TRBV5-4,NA,TGTGCCAGCAGCTTGGATTATTACAGGGAGGGGAACTATGGCTACACCTTC,CASSLDYYREGNYGYTF
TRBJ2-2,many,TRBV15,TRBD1,TGTGCCACCAGCAGAGACACAGGGGGCTCCGGGGAGCTGTTTTTT,CATSRDTGGSGELFF
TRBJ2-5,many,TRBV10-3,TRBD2,TGTGCCATCAGCCGAACAAGGGACCAGCGGGGAGAGACCCAGTACTTC,CAISRTRDQRGETQYF
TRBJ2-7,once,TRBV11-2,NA,TGTGCCAGCAGCTTAGTCGCGTGGTACGAGCAGTACTTC,CASSLVAWYEQYF
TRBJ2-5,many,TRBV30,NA,TGTGCCGGGAGTGTATTGGTGGGAGAGACCCAGTACTTC,CAGSVLVGETQYF
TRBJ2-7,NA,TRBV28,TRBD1,TGTGCCAGCTGGAGGACAGGCGAGTACGAGCAGTACTTC,CASWRTGEYEQYF
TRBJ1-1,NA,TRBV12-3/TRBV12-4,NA,TGTGCCAGCAGTCCTCTAGAGAGGGGAACACGGGACACTGAAGCTTTCTTT,CASSPLERGTRDTEAFF
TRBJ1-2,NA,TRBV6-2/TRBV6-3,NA,TGTGCCAGCAGTTACTCGGGCGGACGTGGGAGGCCCACTAACTATGGCTACACCTTC,CASSYSGGRGRPTNYGYTF
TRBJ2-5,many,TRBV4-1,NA,TGCGCCAGCAGCCAAATGGACAGACAAGAGACCCAGTACTTC,CASSQMDRQETQYF
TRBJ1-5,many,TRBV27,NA,TGTGCCAGCAGACGATCGGGGGACCCAAATCAGCCCCAGCATTTT,CASRRSGDPNQPQHF